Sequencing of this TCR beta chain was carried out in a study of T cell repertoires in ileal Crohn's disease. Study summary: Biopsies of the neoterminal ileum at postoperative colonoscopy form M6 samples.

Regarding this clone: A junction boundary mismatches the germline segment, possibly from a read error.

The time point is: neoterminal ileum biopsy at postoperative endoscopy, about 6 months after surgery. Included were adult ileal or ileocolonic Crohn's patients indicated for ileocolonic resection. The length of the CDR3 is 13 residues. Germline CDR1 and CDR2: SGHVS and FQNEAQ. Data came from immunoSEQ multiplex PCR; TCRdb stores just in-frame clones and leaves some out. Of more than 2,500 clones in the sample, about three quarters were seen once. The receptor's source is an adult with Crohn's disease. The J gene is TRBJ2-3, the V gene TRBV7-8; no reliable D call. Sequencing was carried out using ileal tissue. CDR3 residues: CASSLALGPHPTF. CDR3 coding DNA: TGTGCCAGCAGCTTAGCCCTCGGTCCTCACCCTACTTTT. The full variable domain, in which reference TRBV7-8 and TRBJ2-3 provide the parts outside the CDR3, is GAGVSQSPRYKVAKRGQDVALRCDPISGHVSLFWYQQALGQGPEFLTYFQNEAQLDKSGLPSDRFFAERPEGSVSTLKIQRTQQEDSAVYLCASSLALGPHPTFGPGTRLTVL.